The 18 T cell receptor beta chains in this list originate from one sample, sequenced in a study of T cell responses to AZD1222 COVID-19 vaccine. This table comes from immunoSEQ multiplex PCR, and its TCRdb copy is limited to in-frame clones, with some not included. The sample has tens of thousands of clones, roughly 75% seen once. The sample was peripheral blood, taken 28 days after the second AZD1222 dose. These receptors were collected from an adult who received the AZD1222 COVID-19 vaccine.

This chain links TRBV6-6 with TRBJ1-1; a possible D gene is TRBD1 (6 bases). The CDR3 runs 13 residues. Germline-derived CDR1 and CDR2 are MNHNY and SVGAGI (reference sequence). Trimming removed 4 bases from V and 1 base from J, with 7 bases in between. The CDR3 loop is CASSSQGNTEAFF. The CDR3 DNA is TGTGCCAGCAGTTCACAGGGGAACACTGAAGCTTTCTTT.

CDR3 DNA: TGTGCCAGAAGCCCTCGGAGCGGGGGGCGCGACAATGAGCAGTTCTTC. It specifies CARSPRSGGRDNEQFF. This sequence joins TRBV5-3 and TRBJ2-1; 9 nucleotides line up with TRBD2. TRBV5-3 is placed among ORFs of uncertain function. The CDR3 is 16 amino acids. The ends lost 4 bases at V and 5 bases at J; junction bases unmatched: 10.

J is TRBJ2-4 and V is TRBV6-5, with TRBD1 matching 8 bases. Trimming at V came to 6 bases and at J to 16 bases, leaving 11 bases not matched to a gene. The germline CDR1 and CDR2 sequences are MNHEY and SVGAGI. The CDR3 has 12 amino acids. CDR3 residues: CASSAGQGPSYF. The CDR3 bases are TGTGCCAGCAGCGCTGGACAGGGCCCCTCTTACTTC.

The chain recombines TRBV27 with TRBJ2-1, with TRBD1 matching over 12 bases. Germline loops: CDR1 MNHEY, CDR2 SMNVEV (reference sequence). This CDR3 region has 15 residues. V was pared by 6 bases and J by 8 bases, with 8 bases of the junction left unmatched. The CDR3 loop is CASSPGQGAWDEQFF. The CDR3 bases are TGTGCCAGCAGCCCGGGACAGGGGGCTTGGGATGAGCAGTTCTTC.

The chain joins TRBV15 to TRBJ2-3, with D perhaps TRBD2 (6 bases). Trimming stripped 5 bases from V and 5 bases from J, with 8 bases between. The CDR3 length is 12 residues. Germline assignment: CDR1 LNHNV and CDR2 YYDKDF (reference sequence). The chain's CDR3 is CATSPGVDTQYF. CDR3 sequence (DNA): TGTGCCACCAGCCCGGGAGTAGATACGCAGTATTTT. The entire variable domain, with the rest obtained from reference TRBV15 and TRBJ2-3, is as follows: DAMVIQNPRYQVTQFGKPVTLSCSQTLNHNVMYWYQQKSSQAPKLLFHYYDKDFNNEADTPDNFQSRRPNTSFCFLDIRSPGLGDTAMYLCATSPGVDTQYFGPGTRLTVL.

V and J are TRBV19 and TRBJ2-2; D not certain. The V gene lost 5 bases and the J gene lost 6 bases, with 10 bases spanning the gap. CDR3 size: 13 residues. Germline loops: CDR1 LNHDA, CDR2 SQIVND (reference sequence). CDR3 DNA: TGTGCCAGTAGTCTAACAACGGCCGGGGAGCTGTTTTTT. Its translation is CASSLTTAGELFF.

The chain combines TRBV30 with TRBJ1-5; 9 bases line up with TRBD1. The CDR3 extends over 17 amino acids. Germline V CDR1 and CDR2: GTSNPN, SVGIG (reference sequence). Unmatched junction bases numbered 9, after V lost 2 bases and J lost 1 base. The CDR3 bases are TGTGCCTGGAGTAGGACAGGGGCGCCTGCCAGCAATCAGCCCCAGCATTTT. Protein: CAWSRTGAPASNQPQHF.

The gene calls are TRBV9 and TRBJ2-7; D is perhaps TRBD1 (6 bases). In germline, CDR1 is SGDLS, CDR2 YYNGEE. The CDR3 covers 13 residues. The ends were cut back, 4 bases at V and 3 bases at J, with 11 bases in the middle. CDR3 DNA sequence: TGTGCCAGCAGCCGGGACACGTTCTACGAGCAGTACTTC. This encodes CASSRDTFYEQYF. The full variable domain, rest sourced from reference TRBV9 and TRBJ2-7, is DSGVTQTPKHLITATGQRVTLRCSPRSGDLSVYWYQQSLDQGLQFLIQYYNGEERAKGNILERFSAQQFPDLHSELNLSSLELGDSALYFCASSRDTFYEQYFGPGTRLTVT.

The chain employs TRBV20-1 and TRBJ1-3; D gene unclear. The V end was cut by 3 bases, the J end by 0 bases, with 12 bases between. Germline CDR1 and CDR2: DFQATT and SNEGSKA (reference sequence). The CDR3 consists of 15 residues. The CDR3 protein is CSASPIGPSGNTIYF. CDR3 sequence (DNA): TGCAGTGCTAGTCCCATTGGGCCCTCTGGAAACACCATATATTTT.

The V and J genes are TRBV13 and TRBJ2-7, with TRBD2 as a possible D gene (7 bases). The CDR3 is made up of 13 amino acids. Looked up from germline, CDR1 is PRHDT and CDR2 is FYEKMQ (reference sequence). V lost 6 bases, J lost 1 base, and 10 bases lay in between. The CDR3 region has the DNA TGTGCCAGCAGGGAGGGGGGGTCCTACGAGCAGTACTTC. It encodes CASREGGSYEQYF.

This sequence joins TRBV11-2 and TRBJ1-1, with D possibly being TRBD1 (6 bases). V dropped 6 bases and J dropped 4 bases, with 9 bases sitting between them. Germline V gene sequence: CDR1 SGHAT, CDR2 FQNNGV. CDR3 length: 12 residues. CDR3 in DNA: TGTGCCAGCAGTTCGGACAGCACTGAAGCTTTCTTT. This sequence encodes CASSSDSTEAFF.

The chain has TRBV7-9 and TRBJ1-2; 11 bases line up with TRBD1. Germline V gene sequence: CDR1 SEHNR, CDR2 FQNEAQ (reference sequence). Trimming at V came to 4 bases and at J to 8 bases, leaving 9 bases not matched to a gene. The CDR3 is 15 amino acids. CDR3 residues: CASSSGQGAFSGYTF. As DNA, the CDR3 is TGTGCCAGCAGCTCCGGACAGGGGGCCTTCTCCGGCTACACCTTC. The variable domain in full, completed from reference TRBV7-9 and TRBJ1-2, reads DTGVSQNPRHKITKRGQNVTFRCDPISEHNRLYWYRQTLGQGPEFLTYFQNEAQLEKSRLLSDRFSAERPKGSFSTLEIQRTEQGDSAMYLCASSSGQGAFSGYTFGSGTRLTVV.

The rearrangement uses TRBV7-9 and TRBJ1-2; tentative D call: TRBD1 (5 bases). Germline V lookup: CDR1 SEHNR, CDR2 FQNEAQ (reference sequence). V dropped 5 bases and J dropped 4 bases, with 17 bases sitting between them. The CDR3 is 15 amino acids. The CDR3 DNA follows: TGTGCCAGCAGCAGAGACGGGACGGCTTTCTATGGCTACACCTTC. As protein: CASSRDGTAFYGYTF.

The sample holds one count of this clone. The chain is built from TRBV18 and TRBJ1-2, with no clear D. Trimming shortened V by 3 bases and J by 0 bases, and 11 bases separated the two germline ends. Germline V lookup: CDR1 KGHSH, CDR2 LQKENI. The CDR3 spans 15 residues. Here the CDR3 DNA reads TGTGCCAGCTCACCGATAACAGAAGCTAACTATGGCTACACCTTC. This encodes CASSPITEANYGYTF.

This clone was found once. The chain has TRBV12-3 or TRBV12-4 and TRBJ1-6; D gene ambiguous. Trimming took off 8 bases at V and 5 bases at J, with 10 bases between the two ends. The CDR3 is made up of 13 amino acids. The CDR3 is CASAVGDNSPLHF. DNA for the CDR3: TGTGCCAGCGCCGTTGGGGATAATTCACCCCTCCACTTT.

The genes are TRBV27 and TRBJ1-4; the D gene is possibly TRBD1 (5 bases). This CDR3 comprises 15 residues. V lost 0 bases and J 5 bases, leaving 10 bases between the germline ends. CDR1 and CDR2 (germline): MNHEY, SMNVEV (reference sequence). CDR3 sequence reads: CASSLSWGGNEKLFF. Here the CDR3 DNA reads TGTGCCAGCAGTTTATCGTGGGGGGGGAATGAAAAACTGTTTTTT.

The chain carries TRBV19 and TRBJ1-5; D is ambiguous. CDR3 length: 14 residues. From germline, CDR1 is LNHDA and CDR2 SQIVND (reference sequence). Trimming pared 5 bases from V and 0 bases from J, leaving 8 bases between. The chain's CDR3 is CASSWQNSNQPQHF. The CDR3 nucleotides read TGTGCCAGTAGTTGGCAAAATAGCAATCAGCCCCAGCATTTT. Combining the CDR3 with reference TRBV19 and TRBJ1-5 gives the whole variable domain DGGITQSPKYLFRKEGQNVTLSCEQNLNHDAMYWYRQDPGQGLRLIYYSQIVNDFQKGDIAEGYSVSREKKESFPLTVTSAQKNPTAFYLCASSWQNSNQPQHFGDGTRLSIL.

V gene TRBV20-1 combines with J gene TRBJ2-7, with 8 bases identical to TRBD1. With V trimmed by 6 bases and J by 4 bases, 14 bases remained unmatched. The CDR3 extends over 15 amino acids. Looked up from germline, CDR1 is DFQATT and CDR2 is SNEGSKA (reference sequence). The CDR3 spells CSASSAGQGHYEQYF. The CDR3, as DNA: TGCAGTGCCAGTTCGGCCGGACAGGGACATTACGAGCAGTACTTC.